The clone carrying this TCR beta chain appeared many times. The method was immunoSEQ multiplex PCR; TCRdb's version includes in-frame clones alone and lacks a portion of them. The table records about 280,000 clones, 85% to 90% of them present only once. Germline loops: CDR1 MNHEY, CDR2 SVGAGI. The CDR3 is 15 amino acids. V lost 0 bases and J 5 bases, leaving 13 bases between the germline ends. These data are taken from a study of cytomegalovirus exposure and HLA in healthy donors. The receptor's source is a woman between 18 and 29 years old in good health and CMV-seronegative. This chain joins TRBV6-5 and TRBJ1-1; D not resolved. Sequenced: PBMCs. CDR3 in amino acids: CASSYSSEGGTEAFF. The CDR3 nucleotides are TGTGCCAGCAGTTACTCCTCCGAGGGAGGAACTGAAGCTTTCTTT.